A selection of T cell receptor beta chains follows, all from one sample in a study of beta chain features in type 1 diabetes. This table comes from immunoSEQ multiplex PCR, and its TCRdb copy is limited to in-frame clones, with some not included. The sample has under 900,000 clones, about a sixth seen once; the top ten hold about 0.02%. Sequencing was carried out using naive CD4+ T cells from blood. These receptors originate from a woman under 30 in good health. Both conserved end residues are part of each CDR3. A D gene is named only where the DNA matches it firmly. Some rows mark clone size as missing; the rest say once, few, many or name a class of expanded clone.

D	V	size	J	CDR3	DNA
TRBD2	TRBV7-9	few	TRBJ2-5	CASSLGGTSGIQETQYF	TGTGCCAGCAGCTTAGGTGGGACTAGCGGAATACAAGAGACCCAGTACTTC
TRBD1	TRBV19	-	TRBJ2-2	CASSAWARDRAASGNTGELFF	TGTGCCAGTAGTGCATGGGCCCGGGACAGGGCGGCTAGCGGGAACACCGGGGAGCTGTTTTTT
TRBD2	TRBV7-9	-	TRBJ2-2	CASSPSSHSGTAGELFF	TGTGCCAGCAGCCCCAGCAGCCATAGCGGGACCGCCGGGGAGCTGTTTTTT
TRBD2	TRBV10-3	-	TRBJ2-1	CAISETGTMNNEQFF	TGTGCCATCAGTGAAACCGGGACTATGAACAATGAGCAGTTCTTC
-	TRBV28	-	TRBJ1-1	CASSFGDLNTEAFF	TGTGCCAGCAGTTTTGGGGATCTGAACACTGAAGCTTTCTTT
-	TRBV4-1	-	TRBJ2-7	CASSPSGLVDYEQYF	TGCGCCAGCAGCCCCAGTGGTTTAGTGGACTACGAGCAGTACTTC
TRBD1	TRBV10-3	few	TRBJ1-5	CAISDWDSRNQPQHF	TGTGCCATCAGTGATTGGGACAGCCGAAATCAGCCCCAGCATTTT
-	TRBV6-1	-	TRBJ2-5	CASSDGQRETQYF	TGTGCCAGCAGTGACGGGCAGAGAGAGACCCAGTACTTC
TRBD2	TRBV18	-	TRBJ2-7	CASSPETSGGYEQYF	TGTGCCAGCTCACCTGAAACTAGCGGGGGCTACGAGCAGTACTTC
TRBD1	TRBV7-9	few	TRBJ2-7	CASSLRGLDEQYF	TGTGCCAGCAGCTTAAGGGGGCTGGACGAGCAGTACTTC
-	TRBV9	few	TRBJ2-2	CASSVDTPNTGELFF	TGTGCCAGCAGCGTAGATACCCCTAACACCGGGGAGCTGTTTTTT
TRBD2	TRBV7-2	few	TRBJ2-7	CASSLVAGPYEQYF	TGTGCCAGCAGCTTAGTAGCGGGGCCCTACGAGCAGTACTTC
-	TRBV5-1	few	TRBJ2-1	CASSPGHLNEQFF	TGCGCCAGCAGCCCGGGACACCTCAATGAGCAGTTCTTC